Here is one T cell receptor (beta chain) with its context. The germline CDR1 and CDR2 sequences are SGHTA and FQGNSA. There are 12 residues in the CDR3. V gave up 6 bases and J gave up 5 bases, with 10 bases separating them. The sample belongs to a study of blood T cell repertoires in COVID-19. Study as a whole: The United States, Italy and Spain provided the acute and convalescent COVID-19 samples. Sources were T cells, B-cell-depleted T cells, or PBMCs; the material itself was cDNA or gDNA.

The repertoire was sequenced with immunoSEQ multiplex PCR; TCRdb's copy has only in-frame clones and lacks some. The sample yields some 90,000 clones, 86% seen once. The clonotype comes from a human donor in a cohort sampled during active COVID-19. Material for sequencing was peripheral blood. The chain employs TRBV7-2 and TRBJ2-5; D ambiguous. CDR3 residues: CASSTPSETQYF. CDR3 coding DNA: TGTGCCAGCAGTACTCCGTCGGAGACCCAGTACTTC.